This T cell receptor (beta chain) was profiled in a study of T-cell reconstitution after alpha-beta-depleted transplantation in children. Findings and caveats of the study: Diversity of TCRbeta at day 60 was high in some patients, arising from surviving recipient T cells and thymic progenitors. Reportedly, alpha-beta T cells present about two months post-transplant originated from several hundred expanded clones of graft origin. Newly produced T cells mostly provided counts and TCRbeta diversity after one year, as hyperexpanded clones declined.

Preparation of the TCRbeta library was carried out with unique molecular identifiers. Each CDR3 protein gets one entry after TCRdb re-called the PCR reads with MiXCR. Here the sample spans around 960,000 distinct CDR3 sequences, roughly 29% being singletons. The sample holds a few counts of this clonotype. Its antigen is as yet unknown. This CDR3 region has 16 residues. Looked up from germline, CDR1 is MRHNA and CDR2 is SNTAGT. The ends lost 3 bases at V and 1 base at J; junction bases unmatched: 7. The specimen was PBMCs, mostly from graft donor cells, collected 360 days after TCRalphabeta/CD19-depleted stem cell transplant. The source is a boy under two years old who had a stem cell transplant for SCID, so the T cells may come from the graft donor. The chain carries TRBV6-4 and TRBJ2-3; 7 bases line up with TRBD2. CDR3 sequence reads: CASSDNSGSRTDTQYF. In DNA, the CDR3 is TGTGCCAGCAGTGATAATAGCGGGTCCCGCACAGATACGCAGTATTTT.